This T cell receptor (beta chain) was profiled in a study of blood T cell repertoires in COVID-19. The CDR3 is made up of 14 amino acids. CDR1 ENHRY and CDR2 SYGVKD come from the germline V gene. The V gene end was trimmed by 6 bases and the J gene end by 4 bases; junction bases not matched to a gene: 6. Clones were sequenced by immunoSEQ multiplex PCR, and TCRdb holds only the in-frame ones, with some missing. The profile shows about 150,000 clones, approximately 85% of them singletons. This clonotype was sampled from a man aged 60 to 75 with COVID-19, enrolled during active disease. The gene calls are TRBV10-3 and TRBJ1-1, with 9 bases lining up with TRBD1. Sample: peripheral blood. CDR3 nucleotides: TGTGCCATCAGCGGACAGGGGAGGGGCACTGAAGCTTTCTTT. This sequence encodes CAISGQGRGTEAFF.